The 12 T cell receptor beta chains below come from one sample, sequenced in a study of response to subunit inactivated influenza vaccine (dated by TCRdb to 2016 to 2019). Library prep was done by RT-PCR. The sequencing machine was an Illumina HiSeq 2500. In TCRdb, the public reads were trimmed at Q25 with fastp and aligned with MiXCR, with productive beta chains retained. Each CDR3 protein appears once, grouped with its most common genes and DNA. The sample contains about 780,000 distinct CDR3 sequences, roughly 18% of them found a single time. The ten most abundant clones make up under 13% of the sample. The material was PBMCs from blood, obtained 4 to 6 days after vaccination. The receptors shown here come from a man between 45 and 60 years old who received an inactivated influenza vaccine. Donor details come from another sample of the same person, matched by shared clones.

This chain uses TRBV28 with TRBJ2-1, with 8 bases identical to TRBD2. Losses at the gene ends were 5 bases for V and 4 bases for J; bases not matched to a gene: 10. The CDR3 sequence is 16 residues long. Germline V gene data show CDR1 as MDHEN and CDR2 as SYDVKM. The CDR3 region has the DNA TGTGCCAGCAGTACCGGGGGGGCGGCTCCTTACAATGAGCAGTTCTTC. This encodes CASSTGGAAPYNEQFF.

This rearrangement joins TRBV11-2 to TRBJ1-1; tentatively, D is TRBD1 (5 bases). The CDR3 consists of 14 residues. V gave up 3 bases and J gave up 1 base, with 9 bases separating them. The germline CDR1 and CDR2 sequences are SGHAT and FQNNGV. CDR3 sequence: CASSFGARNTEAFF. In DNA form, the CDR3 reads TGTGCCAGCAGCTTCGGGGCCCGGAACACTGAAGCTTTCTTT.

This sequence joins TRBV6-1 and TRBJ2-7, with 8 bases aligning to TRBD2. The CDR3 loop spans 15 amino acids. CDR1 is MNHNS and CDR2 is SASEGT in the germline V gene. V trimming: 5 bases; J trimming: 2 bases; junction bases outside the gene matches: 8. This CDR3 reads CASSRPGLETYEQYF. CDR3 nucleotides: TGTGCCAGCAGTAGACCGGGACTAGAAACCTACGAGCAGTACTTC.

The CDR3 spells CASSYSKFTGPYNEQFF. In DNA, the CDR3 is TGTGCCAGCAGTTACTCGAAGTTCACAGGCCCTTACAATGAGCAGTTCTTC. The rearrangement uses TRBV6-5 and TRBJ2-1; perhaps TRBD1 as D (5 bases). Per germline, CDR1 MNHEY and CDR2 SVGAGI. V lost 0 bases and J 4 bases, leaving 16 bases between the germline ends. CDR3 length equals 17 residues.

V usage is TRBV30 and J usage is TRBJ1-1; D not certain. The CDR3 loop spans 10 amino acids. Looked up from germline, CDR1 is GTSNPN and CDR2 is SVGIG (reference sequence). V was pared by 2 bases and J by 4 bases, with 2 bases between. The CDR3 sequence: CAWSRTEAFF. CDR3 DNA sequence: TGTGCCTGGAGTCGCACTGAAGCTTTCTTT.

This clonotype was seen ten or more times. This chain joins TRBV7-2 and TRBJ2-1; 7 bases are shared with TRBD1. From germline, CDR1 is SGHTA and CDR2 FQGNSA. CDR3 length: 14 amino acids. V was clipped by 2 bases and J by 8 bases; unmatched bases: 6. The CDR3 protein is CASSLSNDRDEQFF. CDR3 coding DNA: TGTGCCAGCAGCTTATCGAATGACAGGGATGAGCAGTTCTTC.

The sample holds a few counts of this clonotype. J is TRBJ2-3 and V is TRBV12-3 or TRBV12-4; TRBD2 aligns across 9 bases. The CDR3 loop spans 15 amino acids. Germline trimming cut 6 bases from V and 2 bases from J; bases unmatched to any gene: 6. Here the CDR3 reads CASSPGTSITDTQYF. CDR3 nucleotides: TGTGCCAGCAGCCCGGGGACTAGCATCACAGATACGCAGTATTTT.

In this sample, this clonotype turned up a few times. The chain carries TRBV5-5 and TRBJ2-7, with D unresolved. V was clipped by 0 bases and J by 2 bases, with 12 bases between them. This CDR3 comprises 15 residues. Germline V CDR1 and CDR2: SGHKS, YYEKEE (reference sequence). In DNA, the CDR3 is TGTGCCAGCAGCTTGGAACCGGTGATCACCTACGAGCAGTACTTC. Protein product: CASSLEPVITYEQYF.

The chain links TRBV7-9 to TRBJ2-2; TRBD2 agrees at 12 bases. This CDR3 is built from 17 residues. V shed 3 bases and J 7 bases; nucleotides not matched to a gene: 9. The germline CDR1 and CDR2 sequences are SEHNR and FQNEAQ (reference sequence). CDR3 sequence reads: CASSFLAGGPFGGELFF. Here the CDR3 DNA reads TGTGCCAGCAGCTTTCTAGCGGGGGGGCCTTTCGGCGGGGAGCTGTTTTTT.

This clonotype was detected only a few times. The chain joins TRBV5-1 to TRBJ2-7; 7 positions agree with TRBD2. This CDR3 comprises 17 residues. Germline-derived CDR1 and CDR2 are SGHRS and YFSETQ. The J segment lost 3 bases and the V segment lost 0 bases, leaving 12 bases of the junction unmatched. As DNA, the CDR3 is TGCGCCAGCAGCTTGGCGGCTAGCGGATTCCGTCGCTACGAGCAGTACTTC. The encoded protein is CASSLAASGFRRYEQYF.

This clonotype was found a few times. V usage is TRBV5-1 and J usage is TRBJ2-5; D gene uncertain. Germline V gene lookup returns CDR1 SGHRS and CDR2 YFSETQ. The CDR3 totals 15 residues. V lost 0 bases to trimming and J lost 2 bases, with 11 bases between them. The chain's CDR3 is CASSLAPGAQETQYF. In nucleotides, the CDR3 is TGCGCCAGCAGCTTGGCCCCAGGAGCACAAGAGACCCAGTACTTC.

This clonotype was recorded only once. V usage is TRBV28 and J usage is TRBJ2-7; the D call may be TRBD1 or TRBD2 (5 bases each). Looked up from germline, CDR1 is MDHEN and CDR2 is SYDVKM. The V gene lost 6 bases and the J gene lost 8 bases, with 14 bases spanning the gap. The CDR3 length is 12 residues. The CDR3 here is CASSRDVRKQYF. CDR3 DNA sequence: TGTGCCAGCAGCCGGGACGTAAGGAAGCAGTACTTC.